The clone carrying this T cell receptor (beta chain) showed up many times. Its specificity is not known. Researchers amplified the TCR beta CDR3 regions from RNA transcripts. The HTBI primer set drove a first-round RT-PCR of the TCR CDR3. TCRdb independently ran MiXCR on the multiplex PCR reads; one entry per CDR3 protein. This repertoire shows approximately 400,000 distinct CDR3 sequences, 15% found once; its top ten account for approximately 32%. This record comes from a study of T cells in Graves' hyperthyroidism and ophthalmopathy. Study-wide results and caveats: Ophthalmopathy, which appeared later, was predicted by the model a median approximately 6 months before onset. Also found in blood were most expanded thyroid clonotypes above 0.001.

Not enrolled were patients with uncontrolled infection, other autoimmune disease, pregnancy or lactation. This CDR3 has 16 residues. V was pared by 4 bases and J by 4 bases, with 12 bases of the junction left unmatched. CDR1 and CDR2 from the germline V gene are LGHDT and YNNKEL (reference sequence). This sequence was found in a woman in her twenties or thirties with Graves' hyperthyroidism. Sequenced material: blood. V usage is TRBV3-1 and J usage is TRBJ1-2; 7 bases are shared with TRBD1. The CDR3, as DNA: TGTGCCAGCAGCCCGCTCCCAGGGGGGGCATCCTATGGCTACACCTTC. Protein sequence: CASSPLPGGASYGYTF.